These 14 T cell receptor beta chains share one sample of origin, sequenced in a study of blood T cell repertoires in COVID-19 (dated by TCRdb to 2020 to 2021). The method was the immunoSEQ multiplex PCR assay. As stored in TCRdb, this immuneACCESS dataset retains in-frame rearrangements with V and J assigned. A fraction of the clones does not appear; measured against another copy, unresolved V genes explain less than half of the discrepancy, and the remainder lacks a known reason. A total of tens of thousands of clones appear in this sample, approximately 88% of them only once. The ten largest clones capture 3% to 4.5% of the sample. Input material: peripheral blood. These receptors all come from a man aged 40-49 years with COVID-19, enrolled during active disease.

The chain links TRBV12-3 or TRBV12-4 to TRBJ1-2; no definite D call. Deletions cut 5 bases from V and 4 bases from J, with 11 bases between. The CDR3 has 13 residues. The CDR3 DNA sequence: TGTGCCAGCAGTCCACCCGTGAGCTATGGCTACACCTTC. Its protein is CASSPPVSYGYTF.

The V gene is TRBV6-5, the J gene TRBJ1-6; D unclear. The germline V gene encodes CDR1 MNHEY and CDR2 SVGAGI. V shed 8 bases and J shed 5 bases, with 10 bases lying between them. The CDR3 totals 13 residues. The CDR3 DNA reads TGTGCCAGCGGCGGGTGGGATAATTCACCCCTCCACTTT. This gives the protein CASGGWDNSPLHF.

The V call is TRBV27, the J call TRBJ1-6; TRBD1 agrees at 10 bases. CDR3 size: 14 residues. Unmatched junction bases numbered 4, after V lost 6 bases and J lost 8 bases. The germline CDR1 and CDR2 sequences are MNHEY and SMNVEV (reference sequence). As DNA, the CDR3 is TGTGCCAGCAGCCCGGGACAGGGGTATTCACCCCTCCACTTT. Its translation is CASSPGQGYSPLHF.

This rearrangement joins TRBV3-1 (or the pseudogene TRBV3-2) to TRBJ2-2, with 9 bases fitting TRBD2. Germline V CDR1 and CDR2: LGHDT, YNNKEL (reference sequence). The V segment lost 8 bases and the J segment 7 bases; nucleotides outside the gene matches: 5. The length of the CDR3 is 13 residues. The CDR3 loop is CASGGGAGGELFF. CDR3 nucleotide sequence: TGTGCCAGCGGCGGGGGGGCCGGCGGGGAGCTGTTTTTT.

CDR3 in amino acids: CASSLDKGTGPGELFF. The CDR3 nucleotides read TGTGCCAGCAGCTTAGATAAGGGAACAGGTCCGGGGGAGCTGTTTTTT. The V and J genes are TRBV11-3 and TRBJ2-2, with a tentative D call TRBD1 (5 bases). CDR3 length equals 16 residues. The germline V gene has CDR1 SGHNT and CDR2 YENEEA. V dropped 0 bases and J dropped 8 bases, with 16 bases sitting between them.

V usage is TRBV28 and J usage is TRBJ2-3, with TRBD2 as a possible D gene (5 bases). V lost 6 bases and J lost 6, with 10 bases in between. CDR3 length equals 12 residues. Looked up from germline, CDR1 is MDHEN and CDR2 is SYDVKM. For the CDR3, the DNA is TGTGCCAGCAGCCGGGGTTCGGATACGCAGTATTTT. Its protein is CASSRGSDTQYF.

This clone has a single count. This chain uses TRBV9 with TRBJ2-7; 8 positions match TRBD2. This CDR3 is built from 13 residues. Per germline, CDR1 SGDLS and CDR2 YYNGEE. V lost 7 bases to trimming and J lost 2 bases; unmatched junction nucleotides: 5. This chain's CDR3 is CASSSGHTYEQYF. For the CDR3, the DNA is TGTGCCAGCTCTAGCGGGCACACCTACGAGCAGTACTTC.

V and J are TRBV30 and TRBJ2-7, with 8 bases identical to TRBD1. The CDR3 runs to 14 residues. The germline CDR1 and CDR2 sequences are GTSNPN and SVGIG (reference sequence). Trimming at V came to 5 bases and at J to 2 bases, leaving 8 bases not matched to a gene. In nucleotides, the CDR3 is TGTGCCTGGGGACAGGGAAGGGGGACCTACGAGCAGTACTTC. This encodes CAWGQGRGTYEQYF.

J is TRBJ2-7 and V is TRBV11-3; 8 bases match TRBD1. Looked up from germline, CDR1 is SGHNT and CDR2 is YENEEA. The CDR3 consists of 14 residues. V lost 1 base, J lost 7 bases, and 6 bases stayed unmatched. CDR3 bases: TGTGCCAGCAGCTTAGGGCAGGGGGCGATTGAGCAGTACTTC. It encodes CASSLGQGAIEQYF. The complete variable domain, with remaining parts taken from reference TRBV11-3 and TRBJ2-7, reads EAGVVQSPRYKIIEKKQPVAFWCNPISGHNTLYWYLQNLGQGPELLIRYENEEAVDDSQLPKDRFSAERLKGVDSTLKIQPAELGDSAVYLCASSLGQGAIEQYFGPGTRLTVT.

This clone turned up a few times. The J gene is TRBJ2-2, the V gene TRBV5-4; 9 nucleotides agree with TRBD2. This CDR3 is 14 amino acids long. Trimming at V came to 6 bases and at J to 6 bases, leaving 6 bases not matched to a gene. Per germline, CDR1 SGHNT and CDR2 YYREEE (reference sequence). The CDR3 sequence: CASTKRGDPGELFF. The CDR3 nucleotides are TGTGCCAGCACCAAGCGGGGGGACCCCGGGGAGCTGTTTTTT. Combining the CDR3 with reference TRBV5-4 and TRBJ2-2 gives the whole variable domain ETGVTQSPTHLIKTRGQQVTLRCSSQSGHNTVSWYQQALGQGPQFIFQYYREEENGRGNFPPRFSGLQFPNYSSELNVNALELDDSALYLCASTKRGDPGELFFGEGSRLTVL.

The rearrangement links TRBV6-5 to TRBJ1-6; D is unresolved. CDR1 and CDR2 (germline): MNHEY, SVGAGI. The V end was cut by 2 bases, the J end by 9 bases, with 17 bases between. CDR3 length: 16 amino acids. CDR3: CASSYIGSTAGSPLHF. CDR3 nucleotide sequence: TGTGCCAGCAGTTACATAGGCAGCACGGCGGGTTCACCCCTCCACTTT.

CDR3 sequence: CASSLSASNEQFF. The CDR3 bases are TGTGCCAGCAGCTTGTCAGCTAGCAATGAGCAGTTCTTC. The V call is TRBV5-4, the J call TRBJ2-1; D unresolved. V lost 1 base to trimming and J lost 6 bases, with 8 bases between them. Germline CDR1 is SGHNT and CDR2 is YYREEE (reference sequence). The CDR3 contains 13 residues.

The V call is TRBV19, the J call TRBJ2-1; 15 bases match TRBD2. Losses at the gene ends were 5 bases for V and 2 bases for J; bases not matched to a gene: 10. The CDR3 loop spans 19 amino acids. Germline CDR1 LNHDA, CDR2 SQIVND (reference sequence). DNA of the CDR3: TGTGCCAGTAGTCAAACCGGGACTAGCGGGAGGCTGACCTACAATGAGCAGTTCTTC. Its translation is CASSQTGTSGRLTYNEQFF.

V and J are TRBV20-1 and TRBJ2-3; D uncertain. The V gene's germline CDR1 is DFQATT and CDR2 SNEGSKA (reference sequence). The CDR3 has 11 residues. The V and J ends lost 6 bases and 6 bases respectively, with 10 bases between them. DNA for the CDR3: TGCAGTGCCCCCTTCTTGGATACGCAGTATTTT. Its protein is CSAPFLDTQYF.